By its share, the clone carrying this T cell receptor (beta chain) is medium-sized. Original analysis: How many nucleated cells were present was estimated from reference gene primer amplification. The method was immunoSEQ multiplex PCR; TCRdb's version includes in-frame clones alone and lacks a portion of them. That table supplies the V and J calls and clone size; D and trimming were determined from the DNA. The data hold about 410,000 clones, with roughly 90% observed a single time. CDR1 and CDR2 (germline): SEHNR, FQNEAQ (reference sequence). V gave up 1 base and J gave up 8 bases, with 9 bases separating them. CDR3 length: 13 residues. The data were taken from a study of blood T cell repertoires in COVID-19. Those enrolled in Seattle joined during active infection and were followed longitudinally afterward.

This TCR was recovered from a woman aged 40 to 50 with COVID-19, enrolled during active disease. Sequencing input: peripheral blood. The chain carries TRBV7-9 and TRBJ2-1; maybe TRBD2 (5 bases). CDR3 amino acids: CASSLGVAYEQFF. The CDR3 DNA follows: TGTGCCAGCAGCTTAGGAGTAGCGTATGAGCAGTTCTTC.